These 6 T cell receptor beta chains were all obtained from the same sample, sequenced in a study of spatial heterogeneity in lung cancer (dated by TCRdb to about 2019). This specimen's time point label, per the study, means: sample taken at primary tumor resection. The library was prepared using 5' RACE. TCRdb shows the sequencer as NextSeq 500. The public reads were reprocessed in TCRdb via fastp at Q25 and MiXCR, keeping in-frame beta chains. Here each entry gathers all rows of one CDR3 protein and keeps the most common genes and DNA. The sample table records tens of thousands of distinct CDR3 sequences; about 7.7% of these occur just once. Around 29% of the sample is taken by the ten largest. The specimen comprised PBMCs, sampled at surgery. All receptors come from a female donor with early-stage non-small cell lung cancer.

This chain joins TRBV5-5 and TRBJ2-5; 11 bases match TRBD2. The length of the CDR3 is 17 residues. Germline CDR1 and CDR2: SGHKS and YYEKEE (reference sequence). J lost 3 bases, V lost 5 bases, and 12 bases had no gene match. CDR3 sequence reads: CASSLPLLAGAEETQYF. The CDR3 DNA sequence: TGTGCCAGCAGTTTGCCCCTACTAGCGGGGGCAGAAGAGACCCAGTACTTC.

This clonotype was seen a handful of times. This chain links TRBV18 with TRBJ2-5, with D uncertain. V was pared by 2 bases and J by 7 bases, with 11 bases between. The CDR3 runs 13 residues. Germline-derived CDR1 and CDR2 are KGHSH and LQKENI. CDR3 DNA: TGTGCCAGCTCACCAGAAGACCGGGCGACCCAGTACTTC. The encoded protein is CASSPEDRATQYF.

This clonotype appeared many times. The chain links TRBV7-6 to TRBJ1-1; 8 nucleotides line up with TRBD1. V was pared by 5 bases and J by 4 bases, with 12 bases of the junction left unmatched. The germline gives CDR1 SGHVS, CDR2 FNYEAQ. The CDR3 loop spans 16 amino acids. This CDR3 is CASSAYPRGRGTEAFF. As DNA, the CDR3 is TGTGCCAGCAGCGCTTACCCCAGGGGGCGCGGCACTGAAGCTTTCTTT.

The J gene is TRBJ1-2, the V gene TRBV5-1, with 9 bases that match TRBD1. Germline V gene lookup returns CDR1 SGHRS and CDR2 YFSETQ. Germline trimming cut 0 bases from V and 2 bases from J; bases unmatched to any gene: 11. The CDR3 is 18 residues long. This CDR3 is CASSLEVRDRAGNYGYTF. CDR3 DNA sequence: TGCGCCAGCAGCTTGGAGGTCCGGGACAGGGCCGGGAACTATGGCTACACCTTC.

The table lists this clonotype with many counts. The chain combines TRBV5-5 with TRBJ1-2; 10 positions agree with TRBD1. The CDR3 length is 15 residues. The trim removed 0 bases at V and 6 bases at J, leaving 5 bases unmatched. Germline CDR1 and CDR2: SGHKS and YYEKEE (reference sequence). The CDR3 DNA follows: TGTGCCAGCAGCTTGGAGGGACAGGGGAACCATGGCTACACCTTC. It yields the protein CASSLEGQGNHGYTF.

On this clonotype itself: This may stem from a read error, because a much larger clone lies one nucleotide away. This sequence joins TRBV20-1 and TRBJ1-5, with D tentatively TRBD1 (5 bases). The germline V gene has CDR1 DFQATT and CDR2 SNEGSKA (reference sequence). This CDR3 is 15 amino acids long. The CDR3 region has the DNA TGCTGTGCTAGAGATCCCCAGGGAGAGCACCAGCCCCAGCATTTT. Translated: CCARDPQGEHQPQHF.